The clone carrying this T cell receptor (beta chain) was counted between two and nine times. The CDR3 consists of 14 residues. V lost 6 bases to trimming and J lost 6 bases; unmatched junction nucleotides: 10. This record comes from a study of early T cells in non-severe SARS-CoV-2 infection. Via MiXCR, TCRdb re-called the 5' RACE reads, giving one row per CDR3 protein. The sample holds approximately 77,000 distinct CDR3 sequences, 10% to 15% seen once. The sample here was whole blood, taken at baseline. V and J are TRBV12-3 or TRBV12-4 and TRBJ1-1; TRBD1 matches 7 bases. The TCR was taken from an adult who was a healthcare worker with PCR-confirmed SARS-CoV-2 infection or an uninfected control (not recorded which). The donor label of this sample is uncertain. The CDR3 DNA reads as TGTGCCAGCAGGCCTAAGGGGGCGGCGGCTGAAGCTTTCTTT. This translates into CASRPKGAAAEAFF.